This T cell receptor beta chain was identified in a study of technical replicates of blood from a few donors. The CDR3 contains 12 residues. With 0 bases removed from V and 7 bases from J, the gap between germline ends came to 4 bases. Germline-derived CDR1 and CDR2 are MNHNS and SASEGT. Assay: immunoSEQ multiplex PCR; the TCRdb copy retains only in-frame clones and omits some. The sample lists tens of thousands of clones; almost 96% were seen once. Material for sequencing was T cells isolated from PBMCs. The genes are TRBV6-1 and TRBJ1-5; no reliable D call. The TCR comes from a human donor in good health. Here the CDR3 reads CASSEARQPQHF. The CDR3 coding sequence is TGTGCCAGCAGTGAAGCGCGGCAGCCCCAGCATTTT.